This is a list of T cell receptor beta chains from one sample in a study of CD8+CD57+ T cells in acquired aplastic anemia. TCRdb independently ran MiXCR on the reads; one entry per CDR3 protein. The sample contains about 180,000 distinct CDR3 sequences, 48% of which appear only once. Sequencing used sorted CD4+, CD8+, or CD8+CD57+ T cells (not recorded which) from PBMCs. The receptors here all came from a human donor with aplastic anemia. CDR3s include the opening cysteine and the closing phenylalanine or tryptophan. The D gene is left open where the match is weak. For some rows the clone size is stated as once, few or many, or as a class when expanded; others skip it.

cdr3_nt: TGTGCCACCAGTGATTTGGGGGGTGAGGGATCTCACAATGAGCAGTTCTTC; cdr3_aa: CATSDLGGEGSHNEQFF; v_call: TRBV24-1; clone_size: NA; d_call: NA; j_call: TRBJ2-1
cdr3_nt: TGTGCCAGCAGCTTAAAGACAGCAATCTTCCAAGAGACCCAGTACTTC; cdr3_aa: CASSLKTAIFQETQYF; v_call: TRBV7-9; clone_size: NA; d_call: NA; j_call: TRBJ2-5
cdr3_nt: TGTGCCTGGAGGCCGGGACTTTTAATACCCCTCCACTTT; cdr3_aa: CAWRPGLLIPLHF; v_call: TRBV30; clone_size: NA; d_call: NA; j_call: TRBJ1-6
cdr3_nt: TGCAGTGCTAGAGATGGACCGGCTTTCTTT; cdr3_aa: CSARDGPAFF; v_call: TRBV20-1; clone_size: NA; d_call: NA; j_call: TRBJ1-1
cdr3_nt: TGCAGCGTATATAACAGGGATAGCTACACCTTC; cdr3_aa: CSVYNRDSYTF; v_call: TRBV29-1; clone_size: few; d_call: NA; j_call: TRBJ1-2
cdr3_nt: TGTGCCAGCAGTTTATTCGGTGTGTCTGGGGCCAACGTCCTGACTTTC; cdr3_aa: CASSLFGVSGANVLTF; v_call: TRBV28; clone_size: NA; d_call: NA; j_call: TRBJ2-6
cdr3_nt: TGTGCCACCAGCAGAGCACGGGGGGCTAGTTCACCCCCCCACTTT; cdr3_aa: CATSRARGASSPPHF; v_call: TRBV15; clone_size: once; d_call: NA; j_call: TRBJ1-6
cdr3_nt: TGTGCCACCAGCAGGGGGGGAAACACAGATACGCAGTATTTT; cdr3_aa: CATSRGGNTDTQYF; v_call: TRBV15; clone_size: many; d_call: NA; j_call: TRBJ2-3
cdr3_nt: TGTGCCAGCAGCCGCGGGAGCGAGGGAGAGTTACCCCTCCACTTT; cdr3_aa: CASSRGSEGELPLHF; v_call: TRBV7-9; clone_size: few; d_call: NA; j_call: TRBJ1-6
cdr3_nt: TGTGCCAGCAGCCCTGGGGGGGCCGATGGCTACACCTTC; cdr3_aa: CASSPGGADGYTF; v_call: TRBV11-2; clone_size: many; d_call: NA; j_call: TRBJ1-2
cdr3_nt: TGTGCCACCAGTGACCGATACAGGGTTCCGGACACCGGGGAGCTGTTTTTT; cdr3_aa: CATSDRYRVPDTGELFF; v_call: TRBV24-1; clone_size: many; d_call: NA; j_call: TRBJ2-2